This T cell receptor beta chain appears in the sequencing data of a study of blood T cells in healthy people across ages. Study context: When template switching was applied, about one barcoded beta molecule was captured per two T cells.

Whole-study results and caveats: Older age coincided with a roughly linear decline in TCR beta diversity per million T cells.

A J-beta primer mix and a sample-barcoded 5' primer were used in a second PCR of roughly 7 to 12 cycles. TCRdb independently ran MiXCR on the 5' RACE reads; one entry per CDR3 protein. Of hundreds of thousands of distinct CDR3 sequences listed, around three fifths were seen once; the top ten hold more than 25%. This CDR3 has 14 amino acids. The germline V gene has CDR1 SGHAT and CDR2 FQDESV (reference sequence). Trimming cost V 5 bases and J 10 bases; bases outside gene matches: 11. Each donor's blood draw was roughly 10 milliliters of peripheral blood. A minimum of 6 million PBMCs was isolated per sample. The sample holds one count of this clonotype. The antigen remains undetermined.

Sequencing was done on a sample of blood. The V gene is TRBV11-1, the J gene TRBJ2-1, with 7 bases matching TRBD1. The receptor comes from a man aged 40-55 years in good health. CDR3 DNA: TGTGCCAGCAGCGTCCGACAGGGAATAAGAGAGCAGTTCTTC. It codes for CASSVRQGIREQFF.